These 16 T cell receptor beta chains were all obtained from the same sample, sequenced in a study of PD-1 blockade in mismatch repair-deficient tumors (TCRdb year 2017). Library creation used the immunoSEQ multiplex PCR assay. TCRdb provides this immuneACCESS table in a form limited to in-frame rearrangements. Some clones are lacking; in checked studies, under half of them reflect an unresolved V gene, and why the rest are absent is not known. This sample has approximately 120,000 clones in its table, and 70% to 90% of those were observed once. The ten most abundant clones make up about 14% of the sample. Sequenced material: peripheral blood, taken 44 weeks after starting pembrolizumab. These receptors originate from an adult with mismatch repair-deficient cancer.

The rearrangement joins TRBV18 to TRBJ2-5, with D possibly TRBD2 on 5 matching bases. V lost 2 bases and J lost 7, with 17 bases in between. Germline V CDR1 and CDR2: KGHSH, LQKENI. The CDR3 is made up of 15 amino acids. CDR3: CASSPVYETTRTQYF. The DNA of the CDR3 is TGTGCCAGCTCACCAGTATATGAGACTACTAGGACCCAGTACTTC.

This clone was detected only a few times. This chain connects TRBV7-9 to TRBJ2-1; 7 bases are a match to TRBD2. Germline assignment: CDR1 SEHNR and CDR2 FQNEAQ (reference sequence). V lost 2 bases to trimming and J lost 9 bases; unmatched junction nucleotides: 1. There are 12 residues in the CDR3. The CDR3 nucleotides are TGTGCCAGCAGCTTATCGGGGGGTGAGCAGTTCTTC. Translated: CASSLSGGEQFF.

This clone was found once. The rearrangement links TRBV7-9 to TRBJ2-1; possible D gene TRBD1, 6 bases. The germline CDR1 and CDR2 sequences are SEHNR and FQNEAQ (reference sequence). V dropped 5 bases and J dropped 0 bases, with 11 bases sitting between them. The CDR3 is 15 amino acids. As DNA, the CDR3 is TGTGCCAGCAGCGGTGACAGGAGCTCCTACAATGAGCAGTTCTTC. Amino acids: CASSGDRSSYNEQFF.

This clone was seen more than once but under ten times. This chain connects TRBV4-1 to TRBJ2-7; 9 bases are a match to TRBD1. The CDR3 runs to 13 residues. The germline CDR1 and CDR2 sequences are MGHRA and YSYEKL. V dropped 4 bases and J dropped 10; count of bases not matched to a gene: 8. CDR3 in amino acids: CASSPGQGLSQYF. The CDR3 bases are TGCGCCAGCAGCCCGGGACAGGGCCTCTCCCAGTACTTC.

The genes are TRBV4-2 and TRBJ2-7; 10 nucleotides agree with TRBD2. The CDR3 loop spans 16 amino acids. V was pared by 3 bases and J by 4 bases, with 9 bases of the junction left unmatched. Germline V gives CDR1 LGHNA, CDR2 YNFKEQ. The CDR3 sequence: CASSQNWASGSYEQYF. CDR3 DNA: TGTGCCAGCAGCCAGAACTGGGCTAGCGGGAGTTACGAGCAGTACTTC.

This clone was found a few times. This sequence joins TRBV5-4 and TRBJ1-2, with TRBD1 matching 8 bases. The CDR3 covers 15 residues. CDR1 and CDR2 from the germline V gene are SGHNT and YYREEE (reference sequence). J was trimmed by 5 bases and V by 3 bases; bases with no gene match: 9. CDR3 coding DNA: TGTGCCAGCAGCTCAAGACAGGGGATGGGGTATGGCTACACCTTC. Translation: CASSSRQGMGYGYTF.

The V gene is TRBV18, the J gene TRBJ2-7, with D uncertain. The CDR3 contains 14 residues. V lost 2 bases and J lost 3, with 11 bases in between. Germline V gene sequence: CDR1 KGHSH, CDR2 LQKENI. The CDR3 sequence is CASSPISRNYEQYF. The CDR3 nucleotides read TGTGCCAGCTCACCAATTTCCAGAAACTACGAGCAGTACTTC.

The chain uses TRBV4-3 and TRBJ2-7; 8 positions match TRBD2. The germline V gene encodes CDR1 LGHNA and CDR2 YSLEER. CDR3 size: 16 residues. V shed 0 bases, J shed 1 base, and the junction held 5 bases outside the gene matches. CDR3 sequence reads: CASSQDPAGESYEQYF. The CDR3 bases are TGCGCCAGCAGCCAAGACCCAGCGGGAGAGTCCTACGAGCAGTACTTC.

The V gene is TRBV6-1, the J gene TRBJ1-4; D ambiguous. CDR1 and CDR2 (germline): MNHNS, SASEGT. With 7 bases removed from V and 7 bases from J, the gap between germline ends came to 10 bases. This CDR3 has 12 residues. This CDR3 reads CASKFSGEKLFF. In DNA form, the CDR3 reads TGTGCCAGCAAATTTAGTGGTGAAAAACTGTTTTTT.

This chain joins TRBV13 and TRBJ2-7; weak D call: TRBD2 (7 bases). The CDR3 is 13 amino acids. Germline assignment: CDR1 PRHDT and CDR2 FYEKMQ (reference sequence). The V end was cut by 1 base, the J end by 5 bases, with 9 bases between. This CDR3 reads CASSLAGGHEQYF. The CDR3 coding sequence is TGTGCCAGCAGCTTAGCGGGGGGCCACGAGCAGTACTTC.

V gene TRBV11-2 combines with J gene TRBJ2-2; D is uncertain. Germline V lookup: CDR1 SGHAT, CDR2 FQNNGV. The CDR3 extends over 13 amino acids. V was cut by 6 bases and J by 7 bases, with 12 bases left in between. For the CDR3, the DNA is TGTGCCAGCAGATATAGTACGGGCGGGGAGCTGTTTTTT. Its protein product is CASRYSTGGELFF. Together with reference TRBV11-2 and TRBJ2-2, the CDR3 gives the full variable domain: EAGVAQSPRYKIIEKRQSVAFWCNPISGHATLYWYQQILGQGPKLLIQFQNNGVVDDSQLPKDRFSAERLKGVDSTLKIQPAKLEDSAVYLCASRYSTGGELFFGEGSRLTVL.

V and J are TRBV30 and TRBJ1-1, with a weak D call TRBD1 (6 bases). The length of the CDR3 is 16 residues. The V and J ends lost 2 bases and 0 bases respectively, with 16 bases between them. The germline gives CDR1 GTSNPN, CDR2 SVGIG (reference sequence). CDR3: CAWSPPRTAVNTEAFF. The CDR3 nucleotides are TGTGCCTGGAGTCCACCCCGGACAGCAGTGAACACTGAAGCTTTCTTT.

The CDR3 nucleotides read TGTGCCAGCAGGAGAGGGCTCTCCTACGAGCAGTACTTC. This sequence encodes CASRRGLSYEQYF. The V gene is TRBV27, the J gene TRBJ2-7; possible D gene TRBD2, 5 bases. Germline V gene lookup returns CDR1 MNHEY and CDR2 SMNVEV (reference sequence). V lost 6 bases and J lost 0, with 9 bases in between. CDR3 length: 13 amino acids.

The V call is TRBV6-5, the J call TRBJ1-1, with no clear D. Per germline, CDR1 MNHEY and CDR2 SVGAGI. This CDR3 region has 14 residues. Trimming cost V 6 bases and J 0 bases, with 11 bases left between them. The chain's CDR3 is CASSGPGMNTEAFF. Written as DNA, the CDR3 is TGTGCCAGCAGCGGACCCGGCATGAACACTGAAGCTTTCTTT.

The chain recombines TRBV6-4 with TRBJ2-3, with 13 bases identical to TRBD2. The J segment lost 4 bases and the V segment lost 4 bases, leaving 2 bases of the junction unmatched. Germline V CDR1 and CDR2: MRHNA, SNTAGT. The CDR3 is 15 residues long. Here the CDR3 DNA reads TGTGCCAGCAGTGTAACTAGCGGGAGGGCAGATACGCAGTATTTT. Translation gives CASSVTSGRADTQYF.

The chain carries TRBV7-8 and TRBJ2-5, with TRBD1 as a possible D gene (5 bases). Trimming cost V 5 bases and J 2 bases, with 15 bases left between them. The CDR3 is made up of 15 amino acids. Germline V gives CDR1 SGHVS, CDR2 FQNEAQ. CDR3 sequence (DNA): TGTGCCAGCAGCCCACCCCAGGGCAGACAAGAGACCCAGTACTTC. This translates into CASSPPQGRQETQYF.